Listed here are 18 T cell receptor beta chains from one sample, sequenced in a study of response to subunit inactivated influenza vaccine. TCRdb ran MiXCR on the RT-PCR reads and lists one entry per CDR3 protein. This table holds about 480,000 distinct CDR3 sequences, approximately 11% found once. The specimen comprised PBMCs from blood, sampled about 40 days after vaccination. These receptors were collected from a middle-aged man who received an inactivated influenza vaccine.

This clonotype was seen only a few times. The genes are TRBV11-2 and TRBJ2-7, with D tentatively TRBD1 (6 bases). Trimming removed 6 bases from V and 0 bases from J, with 21 bases in between. This CDR3 region has 17 residues. Germline V gene data show CDR1 as SGHAT and CDR2 as FQNNGV. CDR3 sequence (DNA): TGTGCCAGCAGGCATCTGAACCAGGACAGAGACTCCTACGAGCAGTACTTC. This codes for CASRHLNQDRDSYEQYF.

This clonotype turned up a few times. The chain carries TRBV7-2 and TRBJ2-3; 10 bases line up with TRBD2. From germline, CDR1 is SGHTA and CDR2 FQGNSA. The V and J ends lost 0 bases and 5 bases, in that order; junction bases with no gene match: 5. The CDR3 covers 16 residues. The CDR3 reads CASSLAASGGEDTQYF. The DNA for the CDR3 is TGTGCCAGCAGCTTAGCGGCTAGCGGGGGTGAAGATACGCAGTATTTT.

Comment on this clonotype: Possible read error: a much larger clone is one base away. V and J are TRBV27 and TRBJ1-5; 11 positions match TRBD1. The germline V gene has CDR1 MNHEY and CDR2 SMNVEV (reference sequence). This CDR3 contains 17 residues. CDR3 amino acids: CASNIHRDRGGNQSQHF. The CDR3 DNA is TGTGCCAGCAATATACACCGGGACAGGGGGGGAAATCAGTCCCAGCATTTT.

This clonotype was observed a few times. V is TRBV18 and J is TRBJ2-6; D uncertain. This CDR3 is built from 16 residues. V was clipped by 3 bases and J by 0 bases, with 9 bases between them. Germline-derived CDR1 and CDR2 are KGHSH and LQKENI. The CDR3 region is CASSPVRISGANVLTF. The CDR3 DNA reads as TGTGCCAGCTCACCGGTCCGTATCTCTGGGGCCAACGTCCTGACTTTC.

Many counts were recorded for this clonotype. V usage is TRBV5-1 and J usage is TRBJ2-7, with 8 nucleotides matching TRBD2. CDR3 size: 15 residues. Germline values: CDR1 SGHRS, CDR2 YFSETQ. The V gene end was trimmed by 0 bases and the J gene end by 3 bases; junction bases not matched to a gene: 5. The CDR3 DNA sequence: TGCGCCAGCAGCTTGGGCGGTAGCGGGAACTACGAGCAGTACTTC. Protein: CASSLGGSGNYEQYF. Looking up the rest from reference TRBV5-1 and TRBJ2-7 gives the full variable domain: KAGVTQTPRYLIKTRGQQVTLSCSPISGHRSVSWYQQTPGQGLQFLFEYFSETQRNKGNFPGRFSGRQFSNSRSEMNVSTLELGDSALYLCASSLGGSGNYEQYFGPGTRLTVT.

A few counts support this clonotype. The CDR3 DNA is TGTGCCAGCACGAAAGGGGAACGCAACGAGCAGTACTTC. It yields the protein CASTKGERNEQYF. The chain is built from TRBV25-1 and TRBJ2-7, with D perhaps TRBD1 (5 bases). Trimming shortened V by 7 bases and J by 5 bases, and 15 bases separated the two germline ends. CDR1 is MGHDK and CDR2 is SYGVNS in the germline V gene. The CDR3 runs 13 residues.

The V and J genes are TRBV4-2 and TRBJ2-2; tentatively, D is TRBD2 (6 bases). Germline CDR1 and CDR2: LGHNA and YNFKEQ. The CDR3 is made up of 18 amino acids. The ends were cut back, 4 bases at V and 5 bases at J, with 23 bases in the middle. In DNA form, the CDR3 reads TGTGCCAGCAGCCCCCAGGACGAAACCTTTGGAGGGACCGGGGAGCTGTTTTTT. It translates to CASSPQDETFGGTGELFF.

This clonotype was picked up a small number of times. This chain uses TRBV7-2 with TRBJ2-7, with 10 bases aligning to TRBD2. J lost 6 bases, V lost 0 bases, and 8 bases had no gene match. Germline CDR1 SGHTA, CDR2 FQGNSA. This CDR3 contains 16 residues. The CDR3 loop reads CASSLAVLAGHGEQYF. CDR3 in DNA: TGTGCCAGCAGCTTAGCTGTACTAGCGGGACATGGCGAGCAGTACTTC.

In this sample, this clonotype turned up many times. V is TRBV10-3 and J is TRBJ2-2; D could derive from TRBD1 or TRBD2 (5 bases each). Between the trimmed V and J ends, which lost 8 bases and 3 bases, there was a span of 13 bases. This CDR3 contains 14 residues. Germline values: CDR1 ENHRY, CDR2 SYGVKD. Written as DNA, the CDR3 is TGTGCCATCCGGGGCCCCACCGACACCGGGGAGCTGTTTTTT. It codes for CAIRGPTDTGELFF.

This clonotype was found a few times. The chain couples TRBV7-2 to TRBJ2-1; D assignment may be TRBD1 or TRBD2 (5 bases each). This CDR3 is built from 12 residues. The germline V and J ends were trimmed by 6 bases and 9 bases, with 12 bases remaining between them. The germline CDR1 and CDR2 sequences are SGHTA and FQGNSA. The CDR3 spells CASSFQGTEQFF. Written as DNA, the CDR3 is TGTGCCAGCAGTTTTCAAGGGACTGAGCAGTTCTTC.

This chain joins TRBV20-1 and TRBJ1-2; tentative D call: TRBD1 (6 bases). Germline V gene data show CDR1 as DFQATT and CDR2 as SNEGSKA (reference sequence). The V end was cut by 0 bases, the J end by 4 bases, with 15 bases between. The CDR3 spans 15 residues. CDR3 nucleotide sequence: TGCAGTGCTAGAGAGACGGGGGCGCGTCCCTATGGCTACACCTTC. This translates into CSARETGARPYGYTF.

This clonotype was picked up a small number of times. V usage is TRBV4-2 and J usage is TRBJ2-1; 11 bases align to TRBD2. This CDR3 has 17 residues. Germline V lookup: CDR1 LGHNA, CDR2 YNFKEQ. The V and J ends lost 1 base and 4 bases, in that order; junction bases with no gene match: 6. In DNA, the CDR3 is TGTGCCAGCAGCCAAGGGGTTAGCGGGAGGGATTACAATGAGCAGTTCTTC. Translation: CASSQGVSGRDYNEQFF.

Points on this clonotype: A read error may account for a junction end that differs from germline. The chain links TRBV20-1 to TRBJ2-7; no firm D call. This CDR3 spans 14 amino acids. Germline lookup yields CDR1 DFQATT and CDR2 SNEGSKA (reference sequence). The CDR3 protein is CSAPILQLGAEHYF. The CDR3 DNA follows: TGCAGTGCTCCAATTTTACAGTTAGGTGCCGAGCACTACTTC.

This clonotype showed up many times. The rearrangement links TRBV29-1 to TRBJ2-1; D may be TRBD1 or TRBD2 (6 bases each). CDR1 and CDR2 from the germline V gene are SQVTM and ANQGSEA. The CDR3 loop spans 15 amino acids. Trimming stripped 7 bases from V and 1 base from J, with 17 bases between. CDR3 DNA: TGCAGCGCTGTAGGGGGGCTGGGGTCCTACAATGAGCAGTTCTTC. Translation: CSAVGGLGSYNEQFF.

The genes are TRBV25-1 and TRBJ2-7; D is unresolved. Per the germline V gene, CDR1 is MGHDK and CDR2 is SYGVNS. This CDR3 spans 14 amino acids. Trimming shortened V by 6 bases and J by 2 bases, and 14 bases separated the two germline ends. For the CDR3, the DNA is TGTGCCAGCAGCTGCTGGGCAGCAGCCTACGAGCAGTACTTC. This sequence encodes CASSCWAAAYEQYF.

The chain carries TRBV15 and TRBJ1-5; D not certain. CDR1 and CDR2 from the germline V gene are LNHNV and YYDKDF (reference sequence). Trimming removed 3 bases from V and 3 bases from J, with 9 bases in between. The CDR3 is 14 residues long. CDR3 bases: TGTGCCACCAGCAGGCTGATCGCCAATCAGCCCCAGCATTTT. Amino acid sequence: CATSRLIANQPQHF.

This clonotype was counted ten times or more. The chain joins TRBV24-1 to TRBJ2-3, with a weak D call TRBD2 (6 bases). With 9 bases removed from V and 5 bases from J, the gap between germline ends came to 14 bases. From germline, CDR1 is KGHDR and CDR2 SFDVKD. This CDR3 contains 13 residues. DNA of the CDR3: TGTGCCACCCGGGGGACCAAGGAAGATACGCAGTATTTT. This codes for CATRGTKEDTQYF.

This CDR3 reads CASSPPGSFIDEQYF. The CDR3 region has the DNA TGTGCCAGCTCACCACCAGGGTCCTTCATTGACGAGCAGTACTTC. This chain links TRBV18 with TRBJ2-7; D is unclear. The CDR3 extends over 15 amino acids. Germline V gene data show CDR1 as KGHSH and CDR2 as LQKENI. Trimming shortened V by 0 bases and J by 5 bases, and 14 bases separated the two germline ends.